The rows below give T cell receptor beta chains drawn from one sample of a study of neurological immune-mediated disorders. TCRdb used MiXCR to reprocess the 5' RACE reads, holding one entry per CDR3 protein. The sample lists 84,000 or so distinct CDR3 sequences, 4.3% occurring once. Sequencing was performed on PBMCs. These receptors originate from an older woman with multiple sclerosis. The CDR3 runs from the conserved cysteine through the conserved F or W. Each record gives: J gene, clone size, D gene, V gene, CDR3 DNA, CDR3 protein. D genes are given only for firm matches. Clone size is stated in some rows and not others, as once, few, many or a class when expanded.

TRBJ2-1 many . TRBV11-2 TGTGCCAGCAGCTTCGCCGGCTCCTACAATGAGCAGTTCTTC CASSFAGSYNEQFF
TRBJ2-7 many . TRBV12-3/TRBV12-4 TGTGCCAGCAGTTTTTTGCCCTCGGGGAGACGCTACGAGCAGTACTTC CASSFLPSGRRYEQYF
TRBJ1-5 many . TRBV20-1 TGCAGTGCTAGATCCCTTAATAAAGGCCCCAATCAGCCCCAGCATTTT CSARSLNKGPNQPQHF
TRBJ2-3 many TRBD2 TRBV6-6 TGTGCCAGCACCCTGGGGGGGGGAGGCACAGATACGCAGTATTTT CASTLGGGGTDTQYF
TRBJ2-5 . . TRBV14 TGTGCCAGCAGCCTTTGGCATATGGAGACCCAGTACTTC CASSLWHMETQYF
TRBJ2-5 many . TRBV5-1 TGCGCCAGCAGCGCCGGGACTCCTGGGGGCGAGACCCAGTACTTC CASSAGTPGGETQYF
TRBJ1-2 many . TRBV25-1 TGTGCCAGCAGTGAATTTTGGAGGGGAAGGTACACCTTC CASSEFWRGRYTF
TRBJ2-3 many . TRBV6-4 TGTGCCAGCAGTGAGGAAGGGCTGCAACATGGTACGCAGTATTTT CASSEEGLQHGTQYF
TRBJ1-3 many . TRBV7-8 TGTGCCAGCAGCTTAGGGAGGGGGGCACAAGACACCATATATTTT CASSLGRGAQDTIYF
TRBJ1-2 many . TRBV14 TGTGCCAGCAGCCAAGATTCGTACTATGGCTACACCTTC CASSQDSYYGYTF
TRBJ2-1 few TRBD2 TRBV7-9 TGTGCCAGCAGCCGGGGAGCGGGGGGCTCGTTTGATGAGCAGTTCTTC CASSRGAGGSFDEQFF
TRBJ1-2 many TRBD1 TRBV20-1 TGCAGTGCTAGTATTCAGGGGGTGGACTATGGCTACACCTTC CSASIQGVDYGYTF
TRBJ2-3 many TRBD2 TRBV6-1 TGTGCCAGCAGTACCGGGGGGAGCAGCACAGATACGCAGTATTTT CASSTGGSSTDTQYF
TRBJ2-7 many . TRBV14 TGTGCCAGCAGCCAAGGACCAGATTGGCTAGTTAAAACCTACGAGCAGTACTTC CASSQGPDWLVKTYEQYF